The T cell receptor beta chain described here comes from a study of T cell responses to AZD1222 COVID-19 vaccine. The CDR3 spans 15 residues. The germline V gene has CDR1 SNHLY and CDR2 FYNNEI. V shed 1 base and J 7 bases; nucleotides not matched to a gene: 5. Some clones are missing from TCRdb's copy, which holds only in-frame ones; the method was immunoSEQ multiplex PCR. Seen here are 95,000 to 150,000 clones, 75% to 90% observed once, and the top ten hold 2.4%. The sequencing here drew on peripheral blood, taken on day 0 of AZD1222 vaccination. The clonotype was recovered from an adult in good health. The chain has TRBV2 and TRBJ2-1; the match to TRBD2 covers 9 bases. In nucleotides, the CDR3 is TGTGCCAGCAGTGAAGGACTAGCGGCTCAGAATGAGCAGTTCTTC. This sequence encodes CASSEGLAAQNEQFF. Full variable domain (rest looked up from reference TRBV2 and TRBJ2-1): EPEVTQTPSHQVTQMGQEVILRCVPISNHLYFYWYRQILGQKVEFLVSFYNNEISEKSEIFDDQFSVERPDGSNFTLKIRSTKLEDSAMYFCASSEGLAAQNEQFFGPGTRLTVL.